The 21 T cell receptor beta chains presented below share a single source sample, sequenced in a study of blood T cell repertoires in COVID-19 (dated by TCRdb to about 2020). Libraries were built with the immunoSEQ multiplex PCR assay. In TCRdb, the immuneACCESS table is reduced to in-frame sequences with V and J assigned. These tables do not hold every clone; where another copy was compared, an unresolved V gene accounts for under half, and the others remain unexplained. This sample gives 200,000 to 250,000 clones in total; approximately 83% of them show up just once. Jointly, the top ten make up about 8% of the sample. The sample taken for sequencing was peripheral blood. The receptor source for this set is a woman between 50 and 59 years old with acute or convalescent COVID-19.

The rearrangement links TRBV28 to TRBJ1-2, with D perhaps matching TRBD1 (6 bases). Trimming took off 10 bases at V and 4 bases at J, with 13 bases between the two ends. Germline-derived CDR1 and CDR2 are MDHEN and SYDVKM. This CDR3 has 12 amino acids. The CDR3 bases are TGTGCCACCTGGACAGAGCCCTATGGCTACACCTTC. Its translation is CATWTEPYGYTF.

The chain employs TRBV6-4 and TRBJ1-2, with 7 bases aligning to TRBD1. The CDR3 is made up of 15 amino acids. Germline lookup yields CDR1 MRHNA and CDR2 SNTAGT. Germline trimming cut 6 bases from V and 3 bases from J; bases unmatched to any gene: 10. In DNA, the CDR3 is TGTGCCAGCAGACCCGGACAGGTCGGGGACTATGGCTACACCTTC. It translates to CASRPGQVGDYGYTF.

The rearrangement joins TRBV29-1 to TRBJ1-1, with 9 bases identical to TRBD1. Germline loops: CDR1 SQVTM, CDR2 ANQGSEA. V lost 6 bases and J lost 5; bases outside the gene matches: 7. The CDR3 length is 13 residues. The CDR3 nucleotides are TGCAGCGTCACGGGACAGGGAGGGACTGAAGCTTTCTTT. Amino acids: CSVTGQGGTEAFF.

The chain combines TRBV19 with TRBJ2-7; 9 nucleotides match TRBD1. The CDR3 is 14 amino acids. The J segment lost 7 bases and the V segment lost 4 bases, leaving 8 bases of the junction unmatched. Germline V gives CDR1 LNHDA, CDR2 SQIVND (reference sequence). The CDR3 loop reads CASSTKQGAEEQYF. The CDR3 nucleotides read TGTGCCAGTAGTACAAAACAGGGGGCGGAAGAGCAGTACTTC.

The chain employs TRBV19 and TRBJ2-3; 13 nucleotides match TRBD2. The CDR3 has 16 amino acids. Germline lookup yields CDR1 LNHDA and CDR2 SQIVND (reference sequence). V lost 3 bases, J lost 5 bases, and 5 bases stayed unmatched. The CDR3 loop is CASSIALAGGQDTQYF. CDR3 DNA sequence: TGTGCCAGTAGTATTGCACTAGCGGGGGGGCAAGATACGCAGTATTTT. Full variable domain (missing parts from reference TRBV19 and TRBJ2-3): DGGITQSPKYLFRKEGQNVTLSCEQNLNHDAMYWYRQDPGQGLRLIYYSQIVNDFQKGDIAEGYSVSREKKESFPLTVTSAQKNPTAFYLCASSIALAGGQDTQYFGPGTRLTVL.

The chain couples TRBV5-1 to TRBJ2-2; weak D call: TRBD1 (6 bases). The CDR3 loop spans 15 amino acids. V was pared by 5 bases and J by 0 bases, with 11 bases between. The V gene's germline CDR1 is SGHRS and CDR2 YFSETQ. The CDR3 DNA is TGCGCCAGCAGAATACAGGGCGCGAACACCGGGGAGCTGTTTTTT. The encoded protein is CASRIQGANTGELFF.

The rearrangement uses TRBV7-3 and TRBJ2-1; TRBD2 matches 12 bases. The CDR3 extends over 16 amino acids. J lost 7 bases, V lost 0 bases, and 4 bases had no gene match. CDR1 SGHTA and CDR2 FQGTGA come from the germline V gene. CDR3 loop: CASSLTPGLAGNEQFF. The CDR3 DNA sequence: TGTGCCAGCAGCTTAACTCCCGGACTAGCGGGGAATGAGCAGTTCTTC.

The J gene is TRBJ2-2, the V gene TRBV2, with 9 bases that match TRBD2. The germline V gene encodes CDR1 SNHLY and CDR2 FYNNEI. V lost 7 bases, J lost 2 bases, and 5 bases stayed unmatched. The CDR3 has 15 amino acids. The CDR3 spells CASKAGTSNTGELFF. CDR3 coding DNA: TGTGCCAGCAAAGCCGGGACTAGCAACACCGGGGAGCTGTTTTTT.

The chain has TRBV30 and TRBJ2-7; 8 bases fit TRBD1. Germline CDR1 and CDR2: GTSNPN and SVGIG (reference sequence). This CDR3 has 15 amino acids. Trimming removed 0 bases from V and 4 bases from J; junction bases left unmatched: 8. The CDR3 DNA reads as TGTGCCTGGAGTGTAGGGGTCAGGGGGCGATACGAGCAGTACTTC. Residues: CAWSVGVRGRYEQYF. Drawing the rest from reference TRBV30 and TRBJ2-7, the complete variable domain is SQTIHQWPATLVQPVGSPLSLECTVEGTSNPNLYWYRQAAGRGLQLLFYSVGIGQISSEVPQNLSASRPQDRQFILSSKKLLLSDSGFYLCAWSVGVRGRYEQYFGPGTRLTVT.

The rearrangement links TRBV5-1 to TRBJ2-3; 10 bases are shared with TRBD2. The length of the CDR3 is 15 residues. Unmatched junction bases numbered 3, after V lost 4 bases and J lost 1 base. Germline CDR1 SGHRS, CDR2 YFSETQ. The CDR3 loop is CASSESGGGTDTQYF. DNA of the CDR3: TGCGCCAGCAGCGAGAGCGGGGGGGGCACAGATACGCAGTATTTT.

In this sample, this clone turned up once. The chain carries TRBV6-1 and TRBJ1-6; D uncertain. The CDR3 has 18 amino acids. Germline V gene data show CDR1 as MNHNS and CDR2 as SASEGT. The V and J ends lost 0 bases and 0 bases respectively, with 12 bases between them. The CDR3 DNA is TGTGCCAGCAGTGAAGCGGGCAGAGCTTTCTCCTATAATTCACCCCTCCACTTT. Translation: CASSEAGRAFSYNSPLHF.

The gene calls are TRBV28 and TRBJ2-2; TRBD2 matches 12 bases. The CDR3 runs 15 residues. CDR1 and CDR2 from the germline V gene are MDHEN and SYDVKM. The junction had 8 bases not matched to a gene; V was cut back by 8 bases and J by 7 bases. CDR3 region: CASRPGLAGHGELFF. CDR3 DNA sequence: TGTGCCAGCCGCCCAGGACTAGCGGGGCACGGGGAGCTGTTTTTT.

V usage is TRBV4-2 and J usage is TRBJ2-5; D may be TRBD2 (7 bases). CDR3 size: 15 residues. The germline V gene has CDR1 LGHNA and CDR2 YNFKEQ. Trimming shortened V by 2 bases and J by 5 bases, and 15 bases separated the two germline ends. In nucleotides, the CDR3 is TGTGCCAGCAGCCAAAGCGCGCGGGGGCTGGAGACCCAGTACTTC. It specifies CASSQSARGLETQYF.

The chain employs TRBV3-1 (or the pseudogene TRBV3-2) and TRBJ1-2; D may be TRBD1 (6 bases). Germline assignment: CDR1 LGHDT and CDR2 YNNKEL (reference sequence). This CDR3 spans 16 amino acids. The germline V and J ends were trimmed by 3 bases and 1 base, with 15 bases remaining between them. The CDR3 nucleotides read TGTGCCAGCAGCCACGGACAGAGGGGTAATAACTATGGCTACACCTTC. Its protein is CASSHGQRGNNYGYTF.

The gene calls are TRBV27 and TRBJ1-2; D call uncertain. Germline CDR1 is MNHEY and CDR2 is SMNVEV (reference sequence). This CDR3 is built from 12 residues. Trimming left V 6 bases short and J 6 bases short, with 11 bases between. The CDR3 bases are TGTGCCAGCAGACACCAAATGGATGGCTACACCTTC. Translation: CASRHQMDGYTF.

The chain links TRBV4-1 to TRBJ2-2, with TRBD1 matching 7 bases. The CDR3 is made up of 16 amino acids. V was clipped by 4 bases and J by 0 bases; unmatched bases: 5. Germline V CDR1 and CDR2: MGHRA, YSYEKL. DNA of the CDR3: TGCGCCAGCAGCCGCCTGGGACAGTCGAACACCGGGGAGCTGTTTTTT. Protein product: CASSRLGQSNTGELFF.

This clone was detected once. This chain uses TRBV7-2 with TRBJ1-6, with 12 positions matching TRBD1. With V trimmed by 4 bases and J by 7 bases, 8 bases remained unmatched. The CDR3 runs 17 residues. Germline V gene data show CDR1 as SGHTA and CDR2 as FQGNSA. The chain's CDR3 is CASSWPPGQGANSPLHF. CDR3 bases: TGTGCCAGCAGCTGGCCACCGGGACAGGGGGCGAATTCACCCCTCCACTTT.

The rearrangement uses TRBV7-8 and TRBJ1-4, with 9 bases lining up with TRBD1. The CDR3 sequence is 16 residues long. In germline, CDR1 is SGHVS, CDR2 FQNEAQ. Losses at the gene ends were 5 bases for V and 0 bases for J; bases not matched to a gene: 4. The CDR3 DNA is TGTGCCAGCAGCCTGAGGACAGGGGCAACTAATGAAAAACTGTTTTTT. The encoded protein is CASSLRTGATNEKLFF.

The rearrangement links TRBV2 to TRBJ1-4; 9 bases map to TRBD1. CDR3 length: 14 residues. Per germline, CDR1 SNHLY and CDR2 FYNNEI. Trimming removed 5 bases from V and 8 bases from J; junction bases left unmatched: 6. The DNA of the CDR3 is TGTGCCAGCAGTCGGGACAGGGAAGGCGAAAAACTGTTTTTT. This encodes CASSRDREGEKLFF.

This clone appeared a few times. The chain combines TRBV7-2 with TRBJ1-3, with TRBD1 identical over 10 bases. From germline, CDR1 is SGHTA and CDR2 FQGNSA. This CDR3 comprises 15 residues. J gave up 4 bases and V 3 bases, and 3 bases lay outside the gene matches. The CDR3 DNA reads TGTGCCAGCAGCTTTGGACAGGGGGAAGGAAACACCATATATTTT. As protein: CASSFGQGEGNTIYF.

This chain connects TRBV10-3 to TRBJ1-3, with D unresolved. Germline CDR1 is ENHRY and CDR2 is SYGVKD. The CDR3 is 15 amino acids. V shed 2 bases and J shed 0 bases, with 8 bases lying between them. DNA for the CDR3: TGTGCCATCAGTGAGGCGGTACGCTCTGGAAACACCATATATTTT. Protein product: CAISEAVRSGNTIYF.